This TCR beta chain was identified during a study of patients and donors after allogeneic stem cell transplantation. This CDR3 spans 13 amino acids. Germline CDR1 reads SGHTA; CDR2 reads FQGTGA. V lost 5 bases and J lost 3; bases outside the gene matches: 4. TCRdb re-called the RT-PCR reads with MiXCR, one entry per CDR3 protein. In the table there are hundreds of thousands of distinct CDR3 sequences, roughly 17% of which are singletons. This clonotype was seen more than once but under ten times. The J gene is TRBJ2-7, the V gene TRBV7-3; 7 bases line up with TRBD1. The sample comprised blood, either unsorted or a sorted T cell fraction (not recorded which). The sequence derives from a human donor who was either an allogeneic HSCT recipient or a stem cell or donor lymphocyte infusion donor (not recorded which). It is not recorded whose cells these are; they may come from a transplant donor. This CDR3 reads CASSPNRGYEQYF. As DNA, the CDR3 is TGTGCCAGCAGCCCAAACAGGGGCTACGAGCAGTACTTC. The complete variable domain, with remaining parts taken from reference TRBV7-3 and TRBJ2-7, reads GAGVSQTPSNKVTEKGKYVELRCDPISGHTALYWYRQSLGQGPEFLIYFQGTGAADDSGLPNDRFFAVRPEGSVSTLKIQRTERGDSAVYLCASSPNRGYEQYFGPGTRLTVT.